The T cell receptor beta chain under discussion was sequenced for a study of tumor and adjacent non-tumor tissue in lung cancer. No cell sorting was done before RNA was extracted from the tissue. This non-tumor lung sample came from over 3 cm beyond the tumor edge. A modified ARM-PCR protocol with three rounds of nested PCR amplified TCRbeta. MiXCR, applied by TCRdb to the multiplex PCR reads, yields one record per CDR3 protein. The sample has about 110,000 distinct CDR3 sequences; about 61% are singletons. This CDR3 has 13 residues. Germline loops: CDR1 SGHRS, CDR2 YFSETQ. Trimming removed 1 base at V and 6 bases at J, with 10 bases between.

The chain recombines TRBV5-1 with TRBJ1-2; D remains unclear. Sequenced material: distant non-tumor lung tissue. This clonotype originated in a man in his 60s with non-small cell lung cancer. The CDR3 reads CASSLSLPNGYTF. CDR3 sequence (DNA): TGCGCCAGCAGCTTGTCTCTCCCTAATGGCTACACCTTC. The full variable domain, in which reference TRBV5-1 and TRBJ1-2 provide the parts outside the CDR3, is KAGVTQTPRYLIKTRGQQVTLSCSPISGHRSVSWYQQTPGQGLQFLFEYFSETQRNKGNFPGRFSGRQFSNSRSEMNVSTLELGDSALYLCASSLSLPNGYTFGSGTRLTVV.